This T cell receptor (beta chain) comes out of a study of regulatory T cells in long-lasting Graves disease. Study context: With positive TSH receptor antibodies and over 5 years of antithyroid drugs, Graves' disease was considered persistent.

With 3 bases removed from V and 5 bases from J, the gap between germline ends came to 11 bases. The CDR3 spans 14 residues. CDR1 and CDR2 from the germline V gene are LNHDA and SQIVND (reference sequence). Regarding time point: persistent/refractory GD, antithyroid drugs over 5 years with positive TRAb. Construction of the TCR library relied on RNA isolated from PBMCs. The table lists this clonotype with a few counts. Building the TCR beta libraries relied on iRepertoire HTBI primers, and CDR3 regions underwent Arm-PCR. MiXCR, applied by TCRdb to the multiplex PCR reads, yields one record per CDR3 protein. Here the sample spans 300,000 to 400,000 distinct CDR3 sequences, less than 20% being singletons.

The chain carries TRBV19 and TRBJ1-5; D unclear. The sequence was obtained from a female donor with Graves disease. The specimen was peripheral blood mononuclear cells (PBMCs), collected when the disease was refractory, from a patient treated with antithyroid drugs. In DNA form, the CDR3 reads TGTGCCAGTAGTATGTTCGTTCGGGATCAGCCCCAGCATTTT. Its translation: CASSMFVRDQPQHF.